This T cell receptor beta chain was recorded in a study of molecular identifiers for immune sequencing clone quantification. Methods described previously, with TCR primers listed, were used for bulk TCR libraries. One entry per CDR3 protein, called by TCRdb with MiXCR from the PCR reads. The sample lists around 470,000 distinct CDR3 sequences, around 23% occurring once. Broader study findings: Clones of above 20 RNA copies carried over 98% of effector molecules; in naive cells they carried under 1%. Even with 800,000 to 1,000,000 naive cells present, spiked Jurkat TCR RNA from one cell was reportedly detectable.

Researchers sorted naive CD8 T cells as cells that were CD8+CD4-CCR7+CD45RA+. J gave up 4 bases and V 5 bases, and 7 bases lay outside the gene matches. The CDR3 runs 13 residues. CDR1 GTSNPN and CDR2 SVGIG come from the germline V gene (reference sequence). Comments on this clonotype: Antigen: not known.

The clonotype comes from a human donor in good health. Some libraries in this study had Jurkat cell RNA spiked in. The sample comprised naive CD8+ T cells from blood, with Jurkat cell RNA spiked in. Subset specified: FACS-sorted CD8+CD4-CCR7+CD45RA+ naive T cells. The chain combines TRBV30 with TRBJ1-2, with 7 bases aligning to TRBD1. The CDR3 DNA follows: TGTGCCTGGGATGACGGGACAGCCTATGGCTACACCTTC. Translated: CAWDDGTAYGYTF.